This T cell receptor (beta chain) was observed in a study of blood T cells in healthy people across ages. Overall study findings and caveats: In long-lived donors, naive CD4+ cell counts and diversity exceeded those of aged donors. The study could not conclusively compare naive and antigen-experienced cells, given its unsorted PBMCs.

This clonotype was recorded a few times. Its specificity is unknown. Germline V gene data show CDR1 as LGHDT and CDR2 as YNNKEL (reference sequence). Trimming took off 4 bases at V and 2 bases at J, with 18 bases between the two ends. The CDR3 is 16 residues long. The second PCR ran roughly 6 to 11 cycles with a sample-barcoded 5' primer and J-beta primers. Each cDNA molecule was tagged by a template-switch adaptor with 12 random nucleotides. TCRdb reprocessed the 5' RACE reads via MiXCR and lists one record per CDR3 protein. The sample shows 550,000 to 800,000 distinct CDR3 sequences, 21% of them seen only once.

The V call is TRBV3-1, the J call TRBJ2-7; D tentatively fits TRBD1 or TRBD2 (5 bases each). The material sequenced was blood. This TCR was recovered from a man between 65 and 79 years old in good health. CDR3: CASSPFSGTTTYEQYF. Here the CDR3 DNA reads TGTGCCAGCAGCCCTTTTTCCGGGACCACAACCTACGAGCAGTACTTC.